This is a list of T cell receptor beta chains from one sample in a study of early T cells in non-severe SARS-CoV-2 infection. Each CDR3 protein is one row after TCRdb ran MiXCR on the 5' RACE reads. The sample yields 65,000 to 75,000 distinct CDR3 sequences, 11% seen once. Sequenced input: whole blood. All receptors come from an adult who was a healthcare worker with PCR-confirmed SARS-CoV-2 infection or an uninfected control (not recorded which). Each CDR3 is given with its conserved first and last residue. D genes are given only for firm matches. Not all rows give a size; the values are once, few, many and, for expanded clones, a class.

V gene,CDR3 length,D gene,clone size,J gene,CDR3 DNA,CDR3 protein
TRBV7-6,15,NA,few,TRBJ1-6,TGTGCCAGCAGCTTAGCCCCCCAGTTTAATTCGCCCCTCCACTTT,CASSLAPQFNSPLHF
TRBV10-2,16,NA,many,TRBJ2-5,TGCGCCAGCACCATTCCGGTTGGGGGACGGCAAGAGACCCAGTACTTC,CASTIPVGGRQETQYF
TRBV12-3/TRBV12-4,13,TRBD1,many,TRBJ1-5,TGTGCCAGCAGTAGGACAGGGGGCGCGCCCCAGCATTTT,CASSRTGGAPQHF
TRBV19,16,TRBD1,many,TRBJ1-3,TGTGCCAGTGGACAGGGGGCGAATAGGCTTGGAAACACCATATATTTT,CASGQGANRLGNTIYF
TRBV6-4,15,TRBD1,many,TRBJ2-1,TGTGCCAGCAGGAAGACAGGGTCGTTGAACAATGAGCAGTTCTTC,CASRKTGSLNNEQFF
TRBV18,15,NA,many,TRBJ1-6,TGTGCCAGCTCACCACGAGAGGCAGGGAAGTCACCCCTCCACTTT,CASSPREAGKSPLHF
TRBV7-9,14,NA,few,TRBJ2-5,TGTGCCAGCAGCGGGGACCCCTCGGGGGAGACCCAGTACTTC,CASSGDPSGETQYF
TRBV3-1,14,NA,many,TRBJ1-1,TGTGCCAGCACACGGGGAGGGGTGAACACTGAAGCTTTCTTT,CASTRGGVNTEAFF
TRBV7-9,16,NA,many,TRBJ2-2,TGTGCCAGCAGCTCCGGCAGGGCCCCGAACACCGGGGAGCTGTTTTTT,CASSSGRAPNTGELFF
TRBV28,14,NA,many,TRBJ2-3,TGTGCCAGCAGTTTCCAGCGGAGCACAGATACGCAGTATTTT,CASSFQRSTDTQYF
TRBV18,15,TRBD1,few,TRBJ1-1,TGTGCCAGCTCAAGCTCGACAGGGAGGAACACTGAAGCTTTCTTT,CASSSSTGRNTEAFF
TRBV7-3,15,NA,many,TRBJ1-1,TGTGCCAGCAGCTTAAAGGCCAGGGGTTTGACTGAAGCTTTCTTT,CASSLKARGLTEAFF
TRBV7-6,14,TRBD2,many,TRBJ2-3,TGTGCCAGCAGCTTAGGACTAGCGGGATATACGCAGTATTTT,CASSLGLAGYTQYF
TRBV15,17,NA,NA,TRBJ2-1,TGTGCCACCAGCAGAGATCGCGGTGGGAGCTCCTACAATGAGCAGTTCTTC,CATSRDRGGSSYNEQFF
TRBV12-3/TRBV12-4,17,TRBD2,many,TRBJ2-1,TGTGCCAGCAGGGGGAGCCCGGGACTAGCGGGATCCAATGAGCAGTTCTTC,CASRGSPGLAGSNEQFF
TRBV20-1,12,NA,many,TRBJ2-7,TGCAGTGCTAGCGGAGGATCCTACGAGCAGTACTTC,CSASGGSYEQYF
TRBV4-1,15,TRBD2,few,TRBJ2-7,TGCGCCAGCAGCGCAGGGCTAGCGGGAGTGTACGAGCAGTACTTC,CASSAGLAGVYEQYF
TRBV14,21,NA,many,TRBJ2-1,TGTGCCAGCAGCCAAGATCCAGACAATCCACTCCTATGGCAGGACTACAATGAGCAGTTCTTC,CASSQDPDNPLLWQDYNEQFF
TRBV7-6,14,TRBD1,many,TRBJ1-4,TGTGCCAGCAGCCCGGGACAGGGAAATGAAAAACTGTTTTTT,CASSPGQGNEKLFF
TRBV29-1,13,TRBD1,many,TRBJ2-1,TGCAGCGTAGGCCGGGACAGGAGACTACAGCCGTTCTTC,CSVGRDRRLQPFF
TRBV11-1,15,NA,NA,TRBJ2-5,TGTGCCAGCAGCTTAGTTGGCAGCCAACAAGAGACCCAGTACTTC,CASSLVGSQQETQYF
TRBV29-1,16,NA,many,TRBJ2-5,TGCAGCGTTGTGTCCGGGGCGAAAGTCCCATGGGAGACCCAGTACTTC,CSVVSGAKVPWETQYF
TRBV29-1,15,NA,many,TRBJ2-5,TGCAGCGTTATCAGGGGATTGGGCTTGGGGGAGACCCAGTACTTC,CSVIRGLGLGETQYF
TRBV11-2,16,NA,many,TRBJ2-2,TGTGCCAGCAGCCCCTTCTGGAGGTCGAACACCGGGGAGCTGTTTTTT,CASSPFWRSNTGELFF
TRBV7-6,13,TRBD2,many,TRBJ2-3,TGTGCCAGCGGCGGGAGCCGCACAGATACGCAGTATTTT,CASGGSRTDTQYF
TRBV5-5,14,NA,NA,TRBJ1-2,TGTGCCAGCAGCTTGGTAGGGGGGCTTTATGGCTACACCTTC,CASSLVGGLYGYTF
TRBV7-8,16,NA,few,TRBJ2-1,TGTGCCAGCAGCTTAGCGGGAGGCCTTTCCTACAATGAGCAGTTCTTC,CASSLAGGLSYNEQFF
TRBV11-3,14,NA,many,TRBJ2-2,TGTGCCAGCTCCGGGAGTCTAAACACCGGGGAGCTGTTTTTT,CASSGSLNTGELFF
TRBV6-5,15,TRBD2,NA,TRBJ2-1,TGTGCCACGACATTGGGGACTAGCGGGAGCAATGAGCAGTTCTTC,CATTLGTSGSNEQFF
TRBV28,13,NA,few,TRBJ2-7,TGTGCCAGCAAGAGTTATGAGAAGGGGATTCAGTACTTC,CASKSYEKGIQYF
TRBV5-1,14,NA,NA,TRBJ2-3,TGCGCCAGCAGCTCCGGCGGTAGCACAGATACGCAGTATTTT,CASSSGGSTDTQYF
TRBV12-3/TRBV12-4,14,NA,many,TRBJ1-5,TGTGCCAGCAGTACCACTAATGCGAGGCAGCCCCAGCATTTT,CASSTTNARQPQHF
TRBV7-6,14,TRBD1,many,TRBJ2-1,TGTGCCAGCAGCTTAGACAGGGGGCCCTATGAGCAGTTCTTC,CASSLDRGPYEQFF
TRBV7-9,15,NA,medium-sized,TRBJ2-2,TGTGCCAGCAGCCCCTGGGAACAGAACACCGGGGAGCTGTTTTTT,CASSPWEQNTGELFF
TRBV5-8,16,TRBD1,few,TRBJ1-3,TGTGCCAGCAGCCGCCGTCCGGGACAGACTGGAAACACCATATATTTT,CASSRRPGQTGNTIYF
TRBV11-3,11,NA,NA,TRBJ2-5,TGTGCCAGCAGCACCCTAGCGACCCAGTACTTC,CASSTLATQYF
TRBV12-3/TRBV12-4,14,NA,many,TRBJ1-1,TGTGCCAGCTCACCCCCCATGATGAACACTGAAGCTTTCTTT,CASSPPMMNTEAFF
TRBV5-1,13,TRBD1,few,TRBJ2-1,TGCGCCAGCAGCCCGGACAGGGGCAATGAGCAGTTCTTC,CASSPDRGNEQFF
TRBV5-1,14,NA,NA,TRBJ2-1,TGCGCCAGCAGCTTGGTTGGCCCGCGCACGGAGCAGTTCTTC,CASSLVGPRTEQFF
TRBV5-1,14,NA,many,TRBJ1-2,TGCGCCAGCAGCTTGACGACCTGGCCCTATGGCTACACCTTC,CASSLTTWPYGYTF
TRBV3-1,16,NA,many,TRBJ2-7,TGTGCCAGCAGCCAAGAGGGGGTACCTCCAACCTACGAGCAGTACTTC,CASSQEGVPPTYEQYF
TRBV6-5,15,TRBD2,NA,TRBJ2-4,TGTGCCAGCAGTTACACTAGCGGGAGGGTAAACATTCAGTACTTC,CASSYTSGRVNIQYF
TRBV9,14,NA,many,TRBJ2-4,TGTGCCAGCAGCGTAGGCCCTCCCGTTAACATTCAGTACTTC,CASSVGPPVNIQYF
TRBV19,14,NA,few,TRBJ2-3,TGTGCCAGTAGTAGGACCGCTAGCACAGATACGCAGTATTTT,CASSRTASTDTQYF
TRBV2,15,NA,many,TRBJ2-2,TGTGCCAGCAGATCCCCCCGCGGGACTACCGGGGAGCTGTTTTTT,CASRSPRGTTGELFF
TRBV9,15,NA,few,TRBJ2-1,TGTGCCAGCAGCGCTTCCGGGACACCCTACAATGAGCAGTTCTTC,CASSASGTPYNEQFF
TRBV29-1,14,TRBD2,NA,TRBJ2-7,TGCAGCGTCGCCTTACTAGCGGGGGGATACGAGCAGTACTTC,CSVALLAGGYEQYF
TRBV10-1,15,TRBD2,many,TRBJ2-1,TGCGCCAGCAGCTTGCTAGCGGGAGTTGACAATGAGCAGTTCTTC,CASSLLAGVDNEQFF
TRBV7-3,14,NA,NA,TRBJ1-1,TGTGCCAGCAGCTTGACAGGACCGAACACTGAAGCTTTCTTT,CASSLTGPNTEAFF
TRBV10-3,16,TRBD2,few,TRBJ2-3,TGTGCCATCAGTGATTGGACTAGCGGGAGACCAGATACGCAGTATTTT,CAISDWTSGRPDTQYF
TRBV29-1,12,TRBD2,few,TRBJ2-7,TGCAGCGTTAGCGGGGTAGCCTACGAGCAGTACTTC,CSVSGVAYEQYF
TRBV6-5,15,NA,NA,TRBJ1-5,TGTGCCAGCAGTTCATCCGACAGCCGCAATCAGCCCCAGCATTTT,CASSSSDSRNQPQHF
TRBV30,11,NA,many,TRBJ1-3,TGTGCCTGGACCCAAGATGCCACCATATATTTT,CAWTQDATIYF
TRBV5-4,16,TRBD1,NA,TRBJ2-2,TGTGCCAGCAGCCGGATGACAGGGGAGAGTTCCCGGGAGCTGTTTTTT,CASSRMTGESSRELFF